The next 14 T cell receptor beta chains were all read from a single sample in a study of cytomegalovirus exposure and HLA in healthy donors. Primers included in the PCR were 60 Vbeta and 13 Jbeta primers. TCRdb keeps only in-frame clones here, not all; method: immunoSEQ multiplex PCR. Here the sample spans about 150,000 clones, just under 65% being singletons. The sequenced material came from PBMCs. These receptor sequences come from a woman aged 55-69 years in good health and CMV-seropositive.

The V and J genes are TRBV6-1 and TRBJ2-3; 11 bases agree with TRBD2. Trimming at V came to 11 bases and at J to 4 bases, leaving 8 bases not matched to a gene. The germline gives CDR1 MNHNS, CDR2 SASEGT. CDR3 length: 14 amino acids. The CDR3 coding sequence is TGTGCCGGCGGTAAACTAGCGGGAGCAGATACGCAGTATTTT. Residues: CAGGKLAGADTQYF.

The table lists this clone with a few counts. The CDR3 DNA is TGCGCCAGCAGCTTCACCGTAGCGGGAGGGCCTGGAGATACGCAGTATTTT. It specifies CASSFTVAGGPGDTQYF. The genes are TRBV5-1 and TRBJ2-3; 11 bases are a match to TRBD2. Trimming took 2 bases from V and 5 from J; bases not matched to a gene: 10. Germline V lookup: CDR1 SGHRS, CDR2 YFSETQ. CDR3 length: 17 residues. The variable domain in full, completed from reference TRBV5-1 and TRBJ2-3, reads KAGVTQTPRYLIKTRGQQVTLSCSPISGHRSVSWYQQTPGQGLQFLFEYFSETQRNKGNFPGRFSGRQFSNSRSEMNVSTLELGDSALYLCASSFTVAGGPGDTQYFGPGTRLTVL.

V and J are TRBV19 and TRBJ2-1; 7 bases agree with TRBD2. V lost 3 bases to trimming and J lost 5 bases; unmatched junction nucleotides: 7. The CDR3 runs to 15 residues. Germline V gene data show CDR1 as LNHDA and CDR2 as SQIVND (reference sequence). CDR3 region: CASSIKTSSNNEQFF. Here the CDR3 DNA reads TGTGCCAGTAGTATTAAGACTAGCTCTAACAATGAGCAGTTCTTC.

On this clone: A much more abundant neighbour one base away suggests this may be a read error. This chain links TRBV5-4 with TRBJ1-2, with D tentatively TRBD1 (6 bases). Looked up from germline, CDR1 is SGHNT and CDR2 is YYREEE (reference sequence). This CDR3 has 13 residues. Trimming stripped 0 bases from V and 9 bases from J, with 12 bases between. The CDR3, as DNA: TGTGCCAGCAGCTTGGACAGGGTACATAGCTACACCTTC. It translates to CASSLDRVHSYTF.

This clone was recorded only once. This chain links TRBV27 with TRBJ1-5; tentatively, D is TRBD1 (6 bases). This CDR3 is 12 amino acids long. In germline, CDR1 is MNHEY, CDR2 SMNVEV (reference sequence). Trimming cost V 6 bases and J 4 bases, with 7 bases left between them. The CDR3 is CASRRGNQPQHF. CDR3 coding DNA: TGTGCCAGCAGGAGGGGGAATCAGCCCCAGCATTTT.

J is TRBJ2-3 and V is TRBV2; 11 nucleotides line up with TRBD2. CDR3 length equals 16 residues. The V and J ends lost 2 bases and 6 bases, in that order; junction bases with no gene match: 7. Germline assignment: CDR1 SNHLY and CDR2 FYNNEI. This chain's CDR3 is CASSETSGRPPDTQYF. The CDR3 coding sequence is TGTGCCAGCAGTGAAACTAGCGGGAGACCTCCTGATACGCAGTATTTT.

The chain combines TRBV7-2 with TRBJ2-5; TRBD2 matches 10 bases. The CDR3 loop spans 14 amino acids. Per the germline V gene, CDR1 is SGHTA and CDR2 is FQGNSA. V gave up 7 bases and J gave up 2 bases; unmatched junction bases: 4. Here the CDR3 DNA reads TGTGCCAGCATCCTGACTAGCGGGCAAGAGACCCAGTACTTC. Its translation: CASILTSGQETQYF.

The chain links TRBV28 to TRBJ1-2; possible D gene TRBD1, 5 bases. The germline V gene encodes CDR1 MDHEN and CDR2 SYDVKM. V shed 2 bases and J shed 0 bases, with 7 bases lying between them. The CDR3 runs 14 residues. CDR3 sequence reads: CASSLDRANYGYTF. CDR3 DNA: TGTGCCAGCAGTTTAGACAGAGCTAACTATGGCTACACCTTC.

The chain joins TRBV7-3 to TRBJ1-1; unclear D gene. Germline values: CDR1 SGHTA, CDR2 FQGTGA. Trimming left V 3 bases short and J 3 bases short, with 8 bases between. This CDR3 is 13 amino acids long. The CDR3 bases are TGTGCCAGCAGCTTCCAACCGGACACTGAAGCTTTCTTT. Translating it yields CASSFQPDTEAFF.

V is TRBV2 and J is TRBJ1-3; D is uncertain. V was pared by 1 base and J by 0 bases, with 7 bases between. Germline V lookup: CDR1 SNHLY, CDR2 FYNNEI. The CDR3 extends over 15 amino acids. CDR3: CASSEGRGSGNTIYF. CDR3 DNA sequence: TGTGCCAGCAGTGAAGGCCGAGGCTCTGGAAACACCATATATTTT.

The gene calls are TRBV9 and TRBJ2-1; 9 nucleotides line up with TRBD2. Trimming took 7 bases from V and 7 from J; bases not matched to a gene: 15. CDR1 is SGDLS, CDR2 YYNGEE, per germline. CDR3 length: 16 residues. CDR3 region: CASGSFLAGSSNEQFF. The CDR3 bases are TGTGCCAGCGGCTCCTTCCTAGCGGGATCTTCTAATGAGCAGTTCTTC.

V gene TRBV6-4 combines with J gene TRBJ2-3; 8 nucleotides line up with TRBD2. CDR3 length: 15 amino acids. The V and J ends lost 6 bases and 5 bases, in that order; junction bases with no gene match: 10. The germline V gene has CDR1 MRHNA and CDR2 SNTAGT. This CDR3 reads CASSPFSGTGDTQYF. The CDR3 DNA reads as TGTGCCAGCAGCCCCTTTAGCGGGACTGGAGATACGCAGTATTTT.

The V gene is TRBV30, the J gene TRBJ2-1, with D tentatively TRBD2 (6 bases). CDR3 length equals 15 residues. Germline CDR1 and CDR2: GTSNPN and SVGIG (reference sequence). V lost 2 bases, J lost 5 bases, and 16 bases lay in between. Written as DNA, the CDR3 is TGTGCCTGGAGTACCGGACTATATTCCCACAATGAGCAGTTCTTC. The encoded protein is CAWSTGLYSHNEQFF.

This rearrangement joins TRBV5-6 to TRBJ2-7, with TRBD2 as a possible D gene (6 bases). CDR3 length: 13 amino acids. Germline lookup yields CDR1 SGHDT and CDR2 YYEEEE. V gave up 3 bases and J gave up 1 base, with 8 bases separating them. Here the CDR3 DNA reads TGTGCCAGCAGCTCGGGACTGTCCTACGAGCAGTACTTC. It translates to CASSSGLSYEQYF.